Each of the 15 T cell receptor beta chains below was sequenced from the same sample in a study of blood T cell repertoires in COVID-19. Sequencing was performed with immunoSEQ multiplex PCR; in TCRdb, only in-frame clones are kept and a portion is missing. The table lists about 250,000 clones, around 91% of them singletons, with over 2% in the top ten. The sample was PBMCs or T cells enriched from blood (not recorded which). All receptors come from a woman aged 18-35 years who had recovered from COVID-19.

The chain links TRBV19 to TRBJ2-1; TRBD2 might be the D (6 bases). CDR3 length: 15 residues. The V end lost 3 bases, the J end lost 0 bases, and 9 bases lay between the germline ends. Germline values: CDR1 LNHDA, CDR2 SQIVND (reference sequence). This CDR3 is CASSMGTVSYNEQFF. Here the CDR3 DNA reads TGTGCCAGTAGTATGGGGACTGTCTCCTACAATGAGCAGTTCTTC. Filled out from reference TRBV19 and TRBJ2-1, the complete variable domain reads DGGITQSPKYLFRKEGQNVTLSCEQNLNHDAMYWYRQDPGQGLRLIYYSQIVNDFQKGDIAEGYSVSREKKESFPLTVTSAQKNPTAFYLCASSMGTVSYNEQFFGPGTRLTVL.

The rearrangement joins TRBV20-1 to TRBJ1-4; D call uncertain. This CDR3 has 17 residues. Germline V lookup: CDR1 DFQATT, CDR2 SNEGSKA (reference sequence). Deletions cut 3 bases from V and 0 bases from J, with 17 bases between. DNA for the CDR3: TGCAGTGCTAGTGGACCCGGGGATAAGACAACTAATGAAAAACTGTTTTTT. Protein: CSASGPGDKTTNEKLFF.

This clone is a singleton in its sample. The chain uses TRBV27 and TRBJ2-3, with TRBD1 matching over 7 bases. Per the germline V gene, CDR1 is MNHEY and CDR2 is SMNVEV (reference sequence). The CDR3 is 14 amino acids. V was pared by 6 bases and J by 2 bases, with 5 bases of the junction left unmatched. CDR3 residues: CASRTGALTDTQYF. Written as DNA, the CDR3 is TGTGCCAGCAGAACAGGGGCCCTCACAGATACGCAGTATTTT.

This sequence joins TRBV28 and TRBJ1-2, with TRBD1 as a possible D gene (5 bases). The ends were cut back, 4 bases at V and 0 bases at J, with 21 bases in the middle. Germline loops: CDR1 MDHEN, CDR2 SYDVKM. CDR3 length: 18 residues. The CDR3 region is CASSSSGEGGTANYGYTF. The CDR3 DNA is TGTGCCAGCAGTTCCTCGGGAGAGGGAGGGACGGCTAACTATGGCTACACCTTC.

The V call is TRBV23-1, the J call TRBJ2-3; D gene ambiguous. TRBV23-1 is filed as an ORF, its function uncertain. V was trimmed by 4 bases and J by 0 bases, leaving 11 bases between them. This CDR3 spans 15 amino acids. The CDR3 protein is CASSPRRFSTDTQYF. The CDR3 DNA is TGCGCCAGCAGTCCGCGGCGTTTTAGCACAGATACGCAGTATTTT.

V usage is TRBV3-1 (or the pseudogene TRBV3-2) and J usage is TRBJ2-3; D may be TRBD2 (7 bases). Germline CDR1 is LGHDT and CDR2 is YNNKEL (reference sequence). Trimming took off 5 bases at V and 5 bases at J, with 23 bases between the two ends. This CDR3 is 17 amino acids long. For the CDR3, the DNA is TGTGCCAGCAGCGCTACCCGCGGGGGCCGTGGTAGAGATACGCAGTATTTT. Its translation is CASSATRGGRGRDTQYF.

The V gene is TRBV5-4, the J gene TRBJ2-3, with D unclear. Germline loops: CDR1 SGHNT, CDR2 YYREEE (reference sequence). V was trimmed by 2 bases and J by 3 bases, leaving 7 bases between them. The length of the CDR3 is 13 residues. DNA for the CDR3: TGTGCCAGCAGCTTAACTGAGACAGATACGCAGTATTTT. This sequence encodes CASSLTETDTQYF.

The count of this clone is one. This rearrangement joins TRBV7-3 to TRBJ2-1; maybe TRBD1 (6 bases). There are 15 residues in the CDR3. Germline CDR1 and CDR2: SGHTA and FQGTGA. The V and J ends lost 5 bases and 5 bases respectively, with 16 bases between them. The CDR3 DNA reads as TGTGCCAGCAGCCCCCCAGGGGCCCCTGACAATGAGCAGTTCTTC. Its translation is CASSPPGAPDNEQFF.

The chain has TRBV5-5 and TRBJ2-5; 8 bases are a match to TRBD2. Losses at the gene ends were 0 bases for V and 4 bases for J; bases not matched to a gene: 8. CDR1 and CDR2 from the germline V gene are SGHKS and YYEKEE (reference sequence). The CDR3 has 16 residues. The chain's CDR3 is CASSLGGLGDAETQYF. The CDR3 DNA sequence: TGTGCCAGCAGCTTGGGGGGACTAGGGGATGCAGAGACCCAGTACTTC.

In this sample, this clone turned up once. The V call is TRBV11-3, the J call TRBJ1-2; 7 bases are shared with TRBD1. There are 18 residues in the CDR3. Germline CDR1 is SGHNT and CDR2 is YENEEA. After removal of 5 bases from V and 3 bases from J, the junction contained 18 bases not matched to a gene. CDR3 DNA: TGTGCCAGCAGCCTTACTCGGACAGGCCTAAGTGATGACTATGGCTACACCTTC. As protein: CASSLTRTGLSDDYGYTF.

This sequence joins TRBV7-3 and TRBJ2-3, with 8 bases that match TRBD2. Germline trimming cut 6 bases from V and 4 bases from J; bases unmatched to any gene: 9. CDR1 and CDR2 (germline): SGHTA, FQGTGA. This CDR3 region has 15 residues. The CDR3 sequence: CASSRGTRLADTQYF. Here the CDR3 DNA reads TGTGCCAGCAGTCGCGGGACTAGGCTGGCAGATACGCAGTATTTT.

J is TRBJ1-1 and V is TRBV12-3 or TRBV12-4; D may be TRBD1 (6 bases). CDR3 size: 13 residues. V was clipped by 7 bases and J by 6 bases, with 15 bases between them. CDR3 nucleotide sequence: TGTGCCAGCACCTCGGGGGGGCCCCCTGAAGCTTTCTTT. Protein: CASTSGGPPEAFF.

The chain carries TRBV6-1 and TRBJ1-5; 11 bases agree with TRBD1. CDR1 MNHNS and CDR2 SASEGT come from the germline V gene. V shed 6 bases, J shed 4 bases, and the junction held 11 bases outside the gene matches. The CDR3 is made up of 17 amino acids. The CDR3 spells CASSEFTGTGGNQPQHF. CDR3 DNA: TGTGCCAGCAGCGAATTCACCGGGACAGGGGGAAATCAGCCCCAGCATTTT.

The J gene is TRBJ2-1, the V gene TRBV9; 10 nucleotides agree with TRBD1. Trimming cost V 0 bases and J 6 bases; bases outside gene matches: 12. Germline assignment: CDR1 SGDLS and CDR2 YYNGEE. This CDR3 is 18 amino acids long. CDR3 region: CASSVVPGTGVRSNEQFF. In DNA, the CDR3 is TGTGCCAGCAGCGTAGTCCCCGGGACAGGGGTTCGAAGCAATGAGCAGTTCTTC.

The V gene is TRBV21-1, the J gene TRBJ1-1; TRBD1 reflects the table's D call only, with no check against the DNA. TRBV21-1 is listed as a pseudogene. CDR3 size: 13 residues. Here the CDR3 reads CASAPDRGRGAFF. In nucleotides, the CDR3 is TGTGCCAGCGCCCCGGACAGGGGGCGAGGTGCTTTCTTT.